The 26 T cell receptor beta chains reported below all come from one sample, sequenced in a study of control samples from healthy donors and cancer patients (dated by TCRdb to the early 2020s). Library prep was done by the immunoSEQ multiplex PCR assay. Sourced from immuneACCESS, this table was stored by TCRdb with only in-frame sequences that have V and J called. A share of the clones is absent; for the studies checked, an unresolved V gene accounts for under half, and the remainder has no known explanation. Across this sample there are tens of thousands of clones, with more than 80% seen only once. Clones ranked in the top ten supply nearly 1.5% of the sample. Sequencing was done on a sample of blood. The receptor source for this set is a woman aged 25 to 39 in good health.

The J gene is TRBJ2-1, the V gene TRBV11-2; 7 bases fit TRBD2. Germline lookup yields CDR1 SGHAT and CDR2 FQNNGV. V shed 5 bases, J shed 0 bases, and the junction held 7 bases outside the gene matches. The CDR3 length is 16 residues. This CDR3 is CASSKPSGTSYNEQFF. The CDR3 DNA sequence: TGTGCCAGCAGCAAACCTAGCGGAACCTCCTACAATGAGCAGTTCTTC.

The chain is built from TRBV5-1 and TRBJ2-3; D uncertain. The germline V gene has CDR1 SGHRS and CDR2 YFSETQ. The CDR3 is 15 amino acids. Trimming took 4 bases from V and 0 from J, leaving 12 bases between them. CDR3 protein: CASSPGAASTDTQYF. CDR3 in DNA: TGCGCCAGCAGCCCCGGCGCTGCTAGCACAGATACGCAGTATTTT.

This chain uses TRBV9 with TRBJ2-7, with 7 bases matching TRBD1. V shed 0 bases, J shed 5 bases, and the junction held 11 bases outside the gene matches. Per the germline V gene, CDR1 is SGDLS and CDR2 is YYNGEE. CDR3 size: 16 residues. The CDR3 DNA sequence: TGTGCCAGCAGCGTAGGAACCAGACAGGGAAAAAACGAGCAGTACTTC. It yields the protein CASSVGTRQGKNEQYF.

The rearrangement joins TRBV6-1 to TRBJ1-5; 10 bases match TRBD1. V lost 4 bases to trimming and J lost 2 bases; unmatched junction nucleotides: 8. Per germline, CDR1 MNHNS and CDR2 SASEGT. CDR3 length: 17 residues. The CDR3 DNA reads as TGTGCCAGCAGTGCGGGACAGGGGCCGTTGGGCAATCAGCCCCAGCATTTT. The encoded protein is CASSAGQGPLGNQPQHF.

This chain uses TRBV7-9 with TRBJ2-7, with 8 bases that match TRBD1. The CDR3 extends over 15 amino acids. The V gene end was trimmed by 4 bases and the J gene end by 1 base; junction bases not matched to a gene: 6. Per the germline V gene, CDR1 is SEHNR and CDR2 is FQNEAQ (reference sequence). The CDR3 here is CASSSPTGVSYEQYF. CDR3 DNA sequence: TGTGCCAGCAGCTCCCCGACAGGGGTTTCCTACGAGCAGTACTTC.

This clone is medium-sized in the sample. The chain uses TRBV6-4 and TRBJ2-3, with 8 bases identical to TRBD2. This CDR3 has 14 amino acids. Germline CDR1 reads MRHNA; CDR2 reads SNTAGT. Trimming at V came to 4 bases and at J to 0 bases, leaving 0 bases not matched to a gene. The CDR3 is CASSASGSTDTQYF. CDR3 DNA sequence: TGTGCCAGCAGTGCTAGCGGGAGCACAGATACGCAGTATTTT.

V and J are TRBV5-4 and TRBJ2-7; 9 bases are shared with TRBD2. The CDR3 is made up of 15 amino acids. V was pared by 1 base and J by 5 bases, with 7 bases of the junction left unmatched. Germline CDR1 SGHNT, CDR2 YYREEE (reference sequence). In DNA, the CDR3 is TGTGCCAGCAGCTTGACGGCTAGCGGGATCGACGAGCAGTACTTC. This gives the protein CASSLTASGIDEQYF.

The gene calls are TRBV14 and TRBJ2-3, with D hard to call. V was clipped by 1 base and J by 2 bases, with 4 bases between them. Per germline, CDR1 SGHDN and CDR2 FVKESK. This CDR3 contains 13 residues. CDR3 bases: TGTGCCAGCAGCCAAGGGAACACAGATACGCAGTATTTT. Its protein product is CASSQGNTDTQYF.

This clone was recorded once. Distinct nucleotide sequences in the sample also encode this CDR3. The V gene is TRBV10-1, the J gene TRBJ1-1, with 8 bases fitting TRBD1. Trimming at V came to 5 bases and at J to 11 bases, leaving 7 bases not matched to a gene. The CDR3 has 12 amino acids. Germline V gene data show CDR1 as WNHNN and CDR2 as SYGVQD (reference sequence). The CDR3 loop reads CASSPDRGEAFF. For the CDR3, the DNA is TGCGCCAGCAGTCCTGACAGGGGTGAGGCTTTCTTT.

The chain's CDR3 is CASSVRTSGQETQYF. The CDR3 DNA reads TGTGCCAGCAGCGTAAGGACTAGCGGGCAAGAGACCCAGTACTTC. The rearrangement links TRBV9 to TRBJ2-5, with 11 bases lining up with TRBD2. The trim removed 1 base at V and 2 bases at J, leaving 1 base unmatched. Germline CDR1 reads SGDLS; CDR2 reads YYNGEE. This CDR3 spans 15 amino acids.

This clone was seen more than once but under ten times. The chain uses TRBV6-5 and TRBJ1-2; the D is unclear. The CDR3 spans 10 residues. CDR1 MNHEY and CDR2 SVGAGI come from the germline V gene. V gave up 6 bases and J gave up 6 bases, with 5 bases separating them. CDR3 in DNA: TGTGCCAGCAGAGGCAATGGCTACACCTTC. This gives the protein CASRGNGYTF.

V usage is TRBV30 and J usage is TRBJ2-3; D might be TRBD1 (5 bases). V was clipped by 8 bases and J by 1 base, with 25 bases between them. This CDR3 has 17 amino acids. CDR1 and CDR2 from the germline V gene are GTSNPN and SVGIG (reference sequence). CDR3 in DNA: TGTGCCCCCCAAGGGGTTTTAGTTACCCAACGCACAGATACGCAGTATTTT. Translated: CAPQGVLVTQRTDTQYF. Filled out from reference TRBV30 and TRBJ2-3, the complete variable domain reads SQTIHQWPATLVQPVGSPLSLECTVEGTSNPNLYWYRQAAGRGLQLLFYSVGIGQISSEVPQNLSASRPQDRQFILSSKKLLLSDSGFYLCAPQGVLVTQRTDTQYFGPGTRLTVL.

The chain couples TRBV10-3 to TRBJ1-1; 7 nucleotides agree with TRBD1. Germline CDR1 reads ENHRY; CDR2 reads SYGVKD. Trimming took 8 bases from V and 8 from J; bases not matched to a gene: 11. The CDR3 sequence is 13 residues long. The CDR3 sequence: CAIGDGTAQEAFF. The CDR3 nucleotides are TGTGCCATCGGCGACGGGACAGCTCAGGAAGCTTTCTTT.

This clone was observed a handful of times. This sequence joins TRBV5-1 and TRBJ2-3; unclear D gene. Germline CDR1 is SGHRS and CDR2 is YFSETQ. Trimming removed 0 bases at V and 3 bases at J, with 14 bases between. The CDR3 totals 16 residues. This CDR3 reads CASSLALSPRTDTQYF. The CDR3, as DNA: TGCGCCAGCAGCTTGGCGCTCAGTCCCAGGACAGATACGCAGTATTTT.

CDR3 region: CASSYGVSNQPQHF. The CDR3 nucleotides read TGTGCCAGCAGCTACGGGGTAAGCAATCAGCCCCAGCATTTT. V gene TRBV13 combines with J gene TRBJ1-5, with D unclear. Germline V CDR1 and CDR2: PRHDT, FYEKMQ (reference sequence). V shed 4 bases and J shed 1 base, with 8 bases lying between them. CDR3 length equals 14 residues.

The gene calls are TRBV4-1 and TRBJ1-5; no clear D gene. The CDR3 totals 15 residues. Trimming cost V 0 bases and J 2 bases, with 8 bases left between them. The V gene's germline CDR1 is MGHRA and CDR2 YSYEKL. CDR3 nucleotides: TGCGCCAGCAGCCAAGAATCTGTCGGCAATCAGCCCCAGCATTTT. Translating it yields CASSQESVGNQPQHF.

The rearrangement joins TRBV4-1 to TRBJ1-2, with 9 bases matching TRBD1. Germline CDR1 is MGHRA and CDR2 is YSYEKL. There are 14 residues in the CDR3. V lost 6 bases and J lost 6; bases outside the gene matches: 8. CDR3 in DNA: TGCGCCAGCAGTTCCGGGACAGGGAAGGATGGCTACACCTTC. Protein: CASSSGTGKDGYTF.

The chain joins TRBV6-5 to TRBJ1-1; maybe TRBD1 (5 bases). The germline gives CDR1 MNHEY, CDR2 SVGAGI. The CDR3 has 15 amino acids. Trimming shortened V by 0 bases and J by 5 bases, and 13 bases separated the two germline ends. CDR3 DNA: TGTGCCAGCAGTTACTCTAAGGGGCTAGGAACTGAAGCTTTCTTT. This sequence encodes CASSYSKGLGTEAFF.

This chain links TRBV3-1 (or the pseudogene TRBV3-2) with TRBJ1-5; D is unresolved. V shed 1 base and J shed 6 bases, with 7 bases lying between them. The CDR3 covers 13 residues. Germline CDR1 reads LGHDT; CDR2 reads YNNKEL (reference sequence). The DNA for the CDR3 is TGTGCCAGCAGCCAAGCCGGTGTTCAGCCCCAGCATTTT. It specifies CASSQAGVQPQHF.

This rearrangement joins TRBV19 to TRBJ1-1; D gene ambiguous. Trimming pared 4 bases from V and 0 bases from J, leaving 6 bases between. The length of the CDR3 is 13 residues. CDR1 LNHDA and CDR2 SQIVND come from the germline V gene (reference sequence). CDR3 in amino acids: CASSNTMNTEAFF. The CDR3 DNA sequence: TGTGCCAGTAGTAATACTATGAACACTGAAGCTTTCTTT.

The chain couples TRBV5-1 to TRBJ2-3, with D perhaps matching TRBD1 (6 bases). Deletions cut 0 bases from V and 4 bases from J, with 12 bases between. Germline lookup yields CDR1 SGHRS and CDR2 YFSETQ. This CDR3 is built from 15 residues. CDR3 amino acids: CASSLAPGVADTQYF. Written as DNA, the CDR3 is TGCGCCAGCAGCTTGGCGCCAGGGGTGGCAGATACGCAGTATTTT.

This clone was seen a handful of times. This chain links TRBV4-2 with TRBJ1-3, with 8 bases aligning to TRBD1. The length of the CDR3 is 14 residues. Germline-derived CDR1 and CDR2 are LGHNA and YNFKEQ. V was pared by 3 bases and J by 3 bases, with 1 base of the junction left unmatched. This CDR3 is CASSQTGVGNTIYF. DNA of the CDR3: TGTGCCAGCAGCCAGACAGGGGTTGGAAACACCATATATTTT.

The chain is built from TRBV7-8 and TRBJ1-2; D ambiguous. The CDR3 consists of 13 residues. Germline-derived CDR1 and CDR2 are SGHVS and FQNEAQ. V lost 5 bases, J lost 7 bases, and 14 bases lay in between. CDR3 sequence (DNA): TGTGCCAGCAGCCCCCCTTTTGATCTTGGCTACACCTTC. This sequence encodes CASSPPFDLGYTF.

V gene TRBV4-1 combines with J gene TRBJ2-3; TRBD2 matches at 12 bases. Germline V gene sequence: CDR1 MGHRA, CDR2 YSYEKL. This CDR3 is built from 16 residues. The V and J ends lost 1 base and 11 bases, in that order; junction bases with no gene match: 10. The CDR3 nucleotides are TGCGCCAGCAGCCAAGGGGCTAGCGGGGGGGCTCTTAGGCAGTATTTT. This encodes CASSQGASGGALRQYF.

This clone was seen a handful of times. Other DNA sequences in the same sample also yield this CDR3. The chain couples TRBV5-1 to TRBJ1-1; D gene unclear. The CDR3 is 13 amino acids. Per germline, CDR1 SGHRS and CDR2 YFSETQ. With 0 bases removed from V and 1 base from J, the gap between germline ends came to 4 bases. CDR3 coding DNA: TGCGCCAGCAGCTTGGCAGGGAACACTGAAGCTTTCTTT. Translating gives CASSLAGNTEAFF.

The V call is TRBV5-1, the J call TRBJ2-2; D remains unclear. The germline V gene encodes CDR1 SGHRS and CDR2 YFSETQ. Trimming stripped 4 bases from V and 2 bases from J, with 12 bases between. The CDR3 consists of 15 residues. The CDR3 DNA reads TGCGCCAGCAGCGCTTCCGGGTCCAACACCGGGGAGCTGTTTTTT. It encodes CASSASGSNTGELFF.